Described below is a single TCR beta chain sequence and its context. The antigen it recognizes is unknown. Nothing much larger sits one base from this clone, and base qualities are not available. The source of the sample is a study of lymphopenia after photon versus proton radiotherapy (dated by TCRdb to between 2018 and 2021). Background on the whole study: The immunological effects of photon versus proton radiation therapy were compared in patients with gastrointestinal tumors who developed high-grade lymphopenia. The 15 to 25 patients in the cohort had gastrointestinal tumors, were treated with either photon or proton therapy, and subsequently developed lymphopenia. The study was designed to characterize how the impact on the immune system differs between the two radiation modalities.

Receptors were amplified or captured by the immunoSEQ multiplex PCR assay. T cell repertoires were profiled with deep sequencing of rearranged TCR beta loci together with multiparametric flow cytometry. TCRdb's version of the immuneACCESS table is confined to in-frame rearrangements and falls short of the full clone set. An unresolved V gene accounts for under half of the shortfall where checked; the remainder is of unknown origin. Across this sample there are 25,000 to 30,000 clones, with around nine tenths seen only once. Around 50% of the sample is held by the ten biggest clonotypes. On the study overall, not on this receptor specifically: Across the cohort, a larger post-nadir drop in TCR diversity was inversely correlated with overall survival time among patients who died. Proton-treated patients stayed relatively stable during treatment, while photon-treated patients lost naive T cells and TCR diversity and gained effector/memory populations. After the lymphocyte count nadir, oligoclonal expansion, especially of CD8+ Temra cells, was observed in photon-treated repertoires, and the drop in diversity was driven by this expansion. The survival association was assessed only in patients who died, and the authors presented better survival with proton therapy as a possibility rather than a demonstrated result.

Sequences were derived from peripheral blood, sampled from a patient treated with proton-based radiotherapy. This receptor was identified in a woman aged 55-70 years with cholangiocarcinoma. Some clones in this sample may be carry-over from other donors' samples.

CDR3 sequence: CASSMAGQGSETQYF. The DNA is as follows: TGTGCCAGCAGCATGGCGGGACAGGGAAGCGAGACCCAGTACTTC. The rearranged segments are TRBV5-8 and TRBJ2-5; TRBD1 fits 9 bases in the junction. Inclusive of the bounding cysteine and phenylalanine, the CDR3 is 15 residues long. The DNA shown is the 45-base CDR3, in frame from base 1. The germline V gene specifies SGHTS as CDR1 and YDEGEE as CDR2. Germline trimming: 4 bases from V, 5 bases from J; junction bases outside gene matches: 9.